This T cell receptor (beta chain) was obtained from a study of shared clonotypes between healthy human individuals. Study in general: Participating donors consisted of a couple of women and a few men aged 18 to 49.

Germline assignment: CDR1 SGHTA and CDR2 FQGTGA. Trimming removed 4 bases from V and 5 bases from J, with 11 bases in between. The CDR3 spans 14 residues. Data came from immunoSEQ multiplex PCR; TCRdb stores just in-frame clones and leaves some out. The sample has roughly 2.5 million clones, approximately 94% seen once. This sequence joins TRBV7-3 and TRBJ2-2, with a tentative D call TRBD1 (6 bases). The receptor was isolated from a man aged 18 to 30 in good health. Material for sequencing was naive CD4+ T cells sorted from blood. Noted subset: CD45RA+ positively selected. In DNA, the CDR3 is TGTGCCAGCAGCTCCAACCAGGGGACCGGGGAGCTGTTTTTT. Amino acids: CASSSNQGTGELFF.